The source of this TCR beta chain is a study of T-cell reconstitution after alpha-beta-depleted transplantation in children. This clonotype was seen a handful of times. A library of TCRbeta sequences, prepared with unique molecular identifiers, was generated. TCRdb passed the PCR reads through MiXCR, listing each CDR3 protein once. The sample lists roughly 400,000 distinct CDR3 sequences, roughly 43% occurring once. Trimming took 7 bases from V and 4 from J, leaving 17 bases between them. Germline CDR1 is SGHRS and CDR2 is YFSETQ. There are 15 residues in the CDR3. This specimen consisted of PBMCs, obtained before TCRalphabeta/CD19-depleted stem cell transplant. This clonotype was sampled from a girl aged 2 to 10 with aplastic anemia, due to receive a stem cell transplant. The rearrangement links TRBV5-1 to TRBJ2-2; D is perhaps TRBD2 (6 bases). The CDR3 DNA reads as TGCGCCAGCGCTGGAAACACTAGCCCCACCGGGGAGCTGTTTTTT. This codes for CASAGNTSPTGELFF.